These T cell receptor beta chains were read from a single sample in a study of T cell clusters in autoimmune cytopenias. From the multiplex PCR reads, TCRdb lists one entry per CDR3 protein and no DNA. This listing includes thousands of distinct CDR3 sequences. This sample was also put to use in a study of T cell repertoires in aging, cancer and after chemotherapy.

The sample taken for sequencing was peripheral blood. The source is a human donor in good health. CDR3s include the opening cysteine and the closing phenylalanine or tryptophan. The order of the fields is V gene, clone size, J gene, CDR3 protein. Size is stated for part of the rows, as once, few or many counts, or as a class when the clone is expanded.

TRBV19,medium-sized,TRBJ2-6,CASSIYMGGSGANVLTF
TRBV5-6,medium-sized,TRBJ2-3,CASSFRQGTDTQYF
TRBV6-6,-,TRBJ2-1,CASSEVGTTNEQFF
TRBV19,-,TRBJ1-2,CASRGGRGSANYGYTF
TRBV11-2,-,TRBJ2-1,CASSLGLAARNEQFF
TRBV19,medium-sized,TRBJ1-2,CASSSRDRGNYGYTF
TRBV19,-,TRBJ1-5,CASSIAPYQPQHF
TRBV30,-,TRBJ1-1,CAWSVSFNTEAFF
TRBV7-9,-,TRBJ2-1,CASTQTRGGDEQFF
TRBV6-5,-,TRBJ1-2,CASSYSDKNGYTF
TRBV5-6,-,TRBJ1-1,CASRGTGQLNTEAFF
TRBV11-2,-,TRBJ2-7,CASSSDRPPNEQYF
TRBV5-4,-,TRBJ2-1,CASRLSGSSYNEQFF
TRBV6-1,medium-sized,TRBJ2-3,CASSEGDTQYF
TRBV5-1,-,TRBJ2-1,CASSPRLAGRNEQFF